A selection of T cell receptor beta chains follows, all from one sample in a study of blood T cells in healthy people across ages. TCRdb fed the 5' RACE reads into MiXCR, producing one record per CDR3 protein. Of 850,000 or so distinct CDR3 sequences in the sample, 29% were seen once. Material for sequencing was blood. These receptors all stem from an elderly woman in good health. The CDR3 runs from the conserved cysteine through the conserved F or W. The D gene is left open where the match is weak. Clone size is stated in some rows and not others, as once, few, many or a class when expanded.

length	V	J	D	size	CDR3	DNA
15	TRBV3-1	TRBJ1-1	TRBD1	few	CASSQLPGGNTEAFF	TGTGCCAGCAGCCAGCTACCAGGGGGAAACACTGAAGCTTTCTTT
14	TRBV29-1	TRBJ2-2	.	few	CSVTSRWGTGELFF	TGCAGCGTGACGAGTCGGTGGGGCACCGGGGAGCTGTTTTTT
13	TRBV7-8	TRBJ1-1	TRBD1	.	CASSLAQGGGAFF	TGTGCCAGCAGCTTAGCACAGGGAGGGGGCGCTTTCTTT
13	TRBV5-1	TRBJ2-7	.	many	CASSSRDTDEQYF	TGCGCCAGCAGCTCCCGGGATACCGACGAGCAGTACTTC
11	TRBV5-1	TRBJ2-7	.	many	CASSEYNEQYF	TGTGCCAGCAGTGAATACAACGAGCAGTACTTC
14	TRBV9	TRBJ1-2	TRBD1	.	CASSLGQGFHGYTF	TGTGCCAGCAGCCTGGGACAGGGCTTTCATGGCTACACCTTC
15	TRBV20-1	TRBJ1-5	.	.	CSARDFAGGNQPQHF	TGCAGTGCTAGAGATTTTGCCGGGGGGAATCAGCCCCAGCATTTT
18	TRBV25-1	TRBJ1-2	TRBD1	.	CASSEYSGQGGNSYGYTF	TGTGCCAGCAGTGAATACTCCGGACAGGGTGGAAATAGCTATGGCTACACCTTC
14	TRBV20-1	TRBJ2-1	TRBD2	many	CSAPYSGGVSEQFF	TGCAGTGCTCCTTACTCTGGGGGGGTTAGTGAGCAGTTCTTC
14	TRBV12-3/TRBV12-4	TRBJ1-2	.	many	CASSLAQGVWGYTF	TGTGCCAGCAGTTTAGCGCAAGGGGTTTGGGGCTACACCTTC
14	TRBV7-2	TRBJ2-7	TRBD1	many	CASSNNRGYYEQYF	TGTGCCAGCAGCAACAACAGGGGATACTACGAGCAGTACTTC
13	TRBV11-3	TRBJ2-5	.	many	CASSFVRQETQYF	TGTGCCAGCAGCTTCGTGCGGCAAGAGACCCAGTACTTC
16	TRBV15	TRBJ2-1	.	many	CATSRDQGTAWNEQFF	TGTGCCACCAGCAGAGATCAGGGGACGGCATGGAATGAGCAGTTCTTC
13	TRBV6-6	TRBJ2-7	TRBD2	.	CASSYGSGNEQYF	TGTGCCAGCAGTTACGGCAGCGGGAACGAGCAGTACTTC
13	TRBV18	TRBJ2-5	.	.	CASSADRAGEQYF	TGTGCCAGCTCAGCGGACAGGGCGGGAGAGCAGTACTTC
15	TRBV7-2	TRBJ1-5	.	many	CASSLGQGHNQPQHF	TGTGCCAGCAGCTTAGGTCAGGGGCACAATCAGCCCCAGCATTTT
10	TRBV28	TRBJ2-5	.	many	CATEGETQYF	TGTGCCACAGAAGGAGAGACCCAGTACTTC
15	TRBV18	TRBJ1-2	.	.	CASSPPGNPTGGYTF	TGTGCCAGCTCACCACCGGGGAATCCTACGGGTGGCTACACCTTC
13	TRBV7-2	TRBJ1-5	.	many	CASSLAVTRPQHF	TGTGCCAGCAGCTTAGCTGTTACGCGGCCCCAGCATTTT
11	TRBV29-1	TRBJ2-1	.	many	CSVASYNEQFF	TGCAGCGTTGCCAGCTACAATGAGCAGTTCTTC
11	TRBV29-1	TRBJ2-1	.	.	CSVEDRGEQFF	TGCAGCGTTGAAGATAGGGGCGAGCAGTTCTTC
17	TRBV12-3/TRBV12-4	TRBJ2-3	TRBD2	.	CASSFPQRGGSTDTQYF	TGTGCCAGCAGTTTCCCCCAGCGGGGGGGAAGCACAGATACGCAGTATTTT
15	TRBV25-1	TRBJ1-1	.	few	CASGGTGVRITEAFF	TGTGCCAGCGGGGGAACAGGAGTCAGGATCACTGAAGCTTTCTTT
12	TRBV12-5	TRBJ2-5	.	.	CASGDRRETQYF	TGTGCTAGTGGTGACCGGCGGGAGACCCAGTACTTC
14	TRBV5-1	TRBJ2-1	.	many	CASSLQQVKNEQFF	TGCGCCAGCAGCTTGCAACAGGTTAAAAATGAGCAGTTCTTC